This TCR beta chain emerged from a study of blood T cell repertoires in COVID-19. Study context: There were acute and convalescent COVID-19 samples, and they came from the United States, Italy and Spain. From T cells, B-cell-depleted T cells, or PBMCs came the material, which was cDNA or gDNA.

The CDR3 is made up of 15 amino acids. Germline CDR1 SSHAT, CDR2 FNYEAQ (reference sequence). With 1 base clipped from V and 2 bases from J, the junction kept 3 bases outside the gene matches. Original handling: Estimates of nucleated cell counts were drawn from the amplification of reference gene primers. Method: immunoSEQ multiplex PCR; TCRdb's copy keeps in-frame clones and lacks some. V, J and clone size reflect that table, while D and trimming were determined from the DNA. Of 85,000 to 95,000 clones listed, about 91% are singletons. In its sample, this clone was seen once. The sample was peripheral blood. This sequence was found in a man in his 60s with acute or convalescent COVID-19. The chain uses TRBV7-7 and TRBJ2-5, with 8 bases that match TRBD2. The CDR3 DNA reads TGTGCCAGCAGCTTAGGGGCGGGGGGACAAGAGACCCAGTACTTC. Its protein product is CASSLGAGGQETQYF.